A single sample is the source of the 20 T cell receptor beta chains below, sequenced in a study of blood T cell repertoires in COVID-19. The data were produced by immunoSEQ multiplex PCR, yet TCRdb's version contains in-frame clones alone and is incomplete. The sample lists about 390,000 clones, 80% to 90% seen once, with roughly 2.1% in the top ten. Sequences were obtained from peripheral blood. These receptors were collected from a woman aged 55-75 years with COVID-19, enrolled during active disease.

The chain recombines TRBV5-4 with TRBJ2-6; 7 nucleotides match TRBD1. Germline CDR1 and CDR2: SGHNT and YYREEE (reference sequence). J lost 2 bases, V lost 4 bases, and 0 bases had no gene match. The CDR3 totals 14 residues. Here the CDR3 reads CASSTGAGANVLTF. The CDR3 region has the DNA TGTGCCAGCAGCACAGGGGCTGGGGCCAACGTCCTGACTTTC.

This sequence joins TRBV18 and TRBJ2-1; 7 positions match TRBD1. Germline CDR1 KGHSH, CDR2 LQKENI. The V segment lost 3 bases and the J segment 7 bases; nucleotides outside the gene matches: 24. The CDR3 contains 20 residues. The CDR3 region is CASSPNRPGQPRLPWNEQFF. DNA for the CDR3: TGTGCCAGCTCACCCAACCGACCGGGACAGCCGAGGTTACCTTGGAATGAGCAGTTCTTC. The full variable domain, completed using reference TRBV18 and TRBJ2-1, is NAGVMQNPRHLVRRRGQEARLRCSPMKGHSHVYWYRQLPEEGLKFMVYLQKENIIDESGMPKERFSAEFPKEGPSILRIQQVVRGDSAAYFCASSPNRPGQPRLPWNEQFFGPGTRLTVL.

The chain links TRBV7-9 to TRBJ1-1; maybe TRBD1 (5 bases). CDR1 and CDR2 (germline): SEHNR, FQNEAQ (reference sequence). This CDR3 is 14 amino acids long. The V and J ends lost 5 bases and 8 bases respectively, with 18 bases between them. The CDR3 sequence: CASSPLKRQIEAFF. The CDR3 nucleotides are TGTGCCAGCAGCCCACTCAAGAGACAGATCGAAGCTTTCTTT.

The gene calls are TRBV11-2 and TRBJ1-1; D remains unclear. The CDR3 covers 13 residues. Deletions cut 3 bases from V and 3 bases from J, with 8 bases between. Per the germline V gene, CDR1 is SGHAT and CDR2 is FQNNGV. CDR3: CASSFQVDTEAFF. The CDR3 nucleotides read TGTGCCAGCAGCTTTCAGGTGGACACTGAAGCTTTCTTT.

Here the CDR3 reads CATSREGTSEETQYF. The CDR3 DNA reads TGTGCCACCAGCAGAGAAGGGACTAGCGAAGAGACCCAGTACTTC. The rearrangement links TRBV15 to TRBJ2-5; 10 bases agree with TRBD2. CDR3 length equals 15 residues. Losses at the gene ends were 0 bases for V and 3 bases for J; bases not matched to a gene: 1. Germline assignment: CDR1 LNHNV and CDR2 YYDKDF (reference sequence). Variable domain in full (rest from reference TRBV15 and TRBJ2-5): DAMVIQNPRYQVTQFGKPVTLSCSQTLNHNVMYWYQQKSSQAPKLLFHYYDKDFNNEADTPDNFQSRRPNTSFCFLDIRSPGLGDTAMYLCATSREGTSEETQYFGPGTRLLVL.

DNA for the CDR3: TGTGCCACCAGCAGAGTAAAGGCTAGCGGGGTCTACGAGCAGTACTTC. Translating gives CATSRVKASGVYEQYF. The gene calls are TRBV15 and TRBJ2-7; 9 bases match TRBD2. This CDR3 comprises 16 residues. Germline assignment: CDR1 LNHNV and CDR2 YYDKDF (reference sequence). V gave up 1 base and J gave up 3 bases; unmatched junction bases: 7.

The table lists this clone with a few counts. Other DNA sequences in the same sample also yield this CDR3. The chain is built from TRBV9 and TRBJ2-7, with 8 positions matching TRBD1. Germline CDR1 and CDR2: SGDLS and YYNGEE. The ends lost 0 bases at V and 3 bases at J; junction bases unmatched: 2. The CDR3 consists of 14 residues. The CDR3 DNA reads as TGTGCCAGCAGCGTAGCTGGGACAGGCTACGAGCAGTACTTC. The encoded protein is CASSVAGTGYEQYF.

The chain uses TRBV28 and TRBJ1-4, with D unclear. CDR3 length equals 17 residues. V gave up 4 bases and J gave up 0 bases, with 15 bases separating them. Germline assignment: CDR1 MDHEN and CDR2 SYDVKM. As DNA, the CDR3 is TGTGCCAGCAGTTCCCGTCCCGGAGCGGCAACTAATGAAAAACTGTTTTTT. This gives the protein CASSSRPGAATNEKLFF.

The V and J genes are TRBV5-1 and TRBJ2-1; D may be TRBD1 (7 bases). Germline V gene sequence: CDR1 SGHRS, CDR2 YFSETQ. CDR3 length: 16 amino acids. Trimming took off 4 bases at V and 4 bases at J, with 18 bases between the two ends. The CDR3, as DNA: TGCGCCAGCAGCCCCTCAGGGGGGCGTATATACAATGAGCAGTTCTTC. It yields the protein CASSPSGGRIYNEQFF.

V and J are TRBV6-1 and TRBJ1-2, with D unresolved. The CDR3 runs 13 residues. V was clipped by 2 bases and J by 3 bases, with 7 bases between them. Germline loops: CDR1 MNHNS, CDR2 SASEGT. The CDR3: CASSENSYYGYTF. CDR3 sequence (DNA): TGTGCCAGCAGTGAAAACAGCTACTATGGCTACACCTTC.

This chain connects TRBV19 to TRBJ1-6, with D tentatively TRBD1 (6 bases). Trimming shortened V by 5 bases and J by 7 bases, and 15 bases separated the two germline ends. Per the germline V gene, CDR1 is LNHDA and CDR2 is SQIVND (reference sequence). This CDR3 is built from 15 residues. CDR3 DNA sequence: TGTGCCAGTAGTCCGCTCCCGGGACAAAATTCACCCCTCCACTTT. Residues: CASSPLPGQNSPLHF. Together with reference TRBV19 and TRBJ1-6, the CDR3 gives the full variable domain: DGGITQSPKYLFRKEGQNVTLSCEQNLNHDAMYWYRQDPGQGLRLIYYSQIVNDFQKGDIAEGYSVSREKKESFPLTVTSAQKNPTAFYLCASSPLPGQNSPLHFGNGTRLTVT.

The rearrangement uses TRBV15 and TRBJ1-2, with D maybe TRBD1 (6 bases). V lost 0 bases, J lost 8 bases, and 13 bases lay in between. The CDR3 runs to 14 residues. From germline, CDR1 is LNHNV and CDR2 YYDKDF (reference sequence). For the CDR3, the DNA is TGTGCCACCAGCAGAGAGATTCCACAGGGCGGCTACACCTTC. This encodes CATSREIPQGGYTF. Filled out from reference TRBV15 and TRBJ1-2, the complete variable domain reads DAMVIQNPRYQVTQFGKPVTLSCSQTLNHNVMYWYQQKSSQAPKLLFHYYDKDFNNEADTPDNFQSRRPNTSFCFLDIRSPGLGDTAMYLCATSREIPQGGYTFGSGTRLTVV.

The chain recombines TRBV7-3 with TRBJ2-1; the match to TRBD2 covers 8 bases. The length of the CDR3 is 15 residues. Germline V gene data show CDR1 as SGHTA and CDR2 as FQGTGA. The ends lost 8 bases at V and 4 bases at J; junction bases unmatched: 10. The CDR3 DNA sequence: TGTGCCAGCCACAAGGGGACTAGGGGTTACAATGAGCAGTTCTTC. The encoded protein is CASHKGTRGYNEQFF.

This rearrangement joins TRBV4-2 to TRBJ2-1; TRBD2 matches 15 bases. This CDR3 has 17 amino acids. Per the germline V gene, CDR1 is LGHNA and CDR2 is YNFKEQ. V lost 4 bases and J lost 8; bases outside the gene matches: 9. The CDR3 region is CASSPGLAGGPLDEQFF. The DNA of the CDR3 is TGTGCCAGCAGCCCCGGACTAGCGGGGGGGCCCTTGGATGAGCAGTTCTTC.

The CDR3 region has the DNA TGTGCCAGCAGCCCCCCTTTGCGGGGGCTACTCGGCTACAATGAGCAGTTCTTC. This encodes CASSPPLRGLLGYNEQFF. The chain recombines TRBV3-1 (or the pseudogene TRBV3-2) with TRBJ2-1; D is perhaps TRBD2 (7 bases). Trimming shortened V by 4 bases and J by 3 bases, and 22 bases separated the two germline ends. Germline values: CDR1 LGHDT, CDR2 YNNKEL (reference sequence). The CDR3 consists of 18 residues.

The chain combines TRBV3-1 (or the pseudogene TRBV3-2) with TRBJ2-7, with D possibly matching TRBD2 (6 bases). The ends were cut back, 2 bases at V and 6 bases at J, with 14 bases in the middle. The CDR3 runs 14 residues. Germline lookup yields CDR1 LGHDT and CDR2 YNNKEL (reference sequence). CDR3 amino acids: CASSQPGTSSEQYF. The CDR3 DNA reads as TGTGCCAGCAGCCAACCCGGGACTTCTTCCGAGCAGTACTTC.

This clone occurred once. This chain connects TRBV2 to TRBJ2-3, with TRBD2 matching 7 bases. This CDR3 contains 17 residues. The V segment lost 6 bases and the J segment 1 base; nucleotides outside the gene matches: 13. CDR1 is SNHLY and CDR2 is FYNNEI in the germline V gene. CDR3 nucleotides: TGTGCCAGCAGGTGGGGGGGGACCTCTCTCGGCACAGATACGCAGTATTTT. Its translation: CASRWGGTSLGTDTQYF.

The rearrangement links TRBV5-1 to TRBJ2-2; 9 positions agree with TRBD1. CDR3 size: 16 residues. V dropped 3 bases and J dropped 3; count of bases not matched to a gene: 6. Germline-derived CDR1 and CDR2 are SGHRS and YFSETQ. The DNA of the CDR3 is TGCGCCAGCAGCTCCGGGACAGGGTCGGACACCGGGGAGCTGTTTTTT. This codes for CASSSGTGSDTGELFF.

The CDR3 DNA reads as TGTGCCAGCAGTTTGGGGGGGACAGGGGACAATGAGCAGTTCTTC. It codes for CASSLGGTGDNEQFF. This chain joins TRBV28 and TRBJ2-1; the match to TRBD1 covers 10 bases. CDR3 length: 15 residues. With 3 bases clipped from V and 5 bases from J, the junction kept 4 bases outside the gene matches. Germline CDR1 MDHEN, CDR2 SYDVKM.

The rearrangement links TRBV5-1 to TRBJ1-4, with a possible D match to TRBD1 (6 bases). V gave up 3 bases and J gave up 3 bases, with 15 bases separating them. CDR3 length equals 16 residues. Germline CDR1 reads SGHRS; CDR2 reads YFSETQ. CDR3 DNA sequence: TGCGCCAGCAGCTGGGGGCCAGGGTCGGCTAATGAAAAACTGTTTTTT. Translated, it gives CASSWGPGSANEKLFF.